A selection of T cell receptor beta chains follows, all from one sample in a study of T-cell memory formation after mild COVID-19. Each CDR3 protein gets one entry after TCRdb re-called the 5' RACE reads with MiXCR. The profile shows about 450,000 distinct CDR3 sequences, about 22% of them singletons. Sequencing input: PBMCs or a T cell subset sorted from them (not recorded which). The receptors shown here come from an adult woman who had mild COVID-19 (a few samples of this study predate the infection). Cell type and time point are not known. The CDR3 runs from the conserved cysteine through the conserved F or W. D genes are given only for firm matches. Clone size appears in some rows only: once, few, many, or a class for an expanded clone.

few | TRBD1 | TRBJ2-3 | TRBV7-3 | CASSLTFGGAGGYADTQYF | TGTGCCAGCAGCTTAACGTTCGGTGGCGCAGGGGGCTACGCAGATACGCAGTATTTT
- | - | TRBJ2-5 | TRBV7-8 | CASSLARAPETQYF | TGTGCCAGCAGCTTAGCGCGGGCACCAGAGACCCAGTACTTC
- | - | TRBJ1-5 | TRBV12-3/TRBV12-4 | CASSSDTGSQPQHF | TGTGCCAGCAGTTCGGATACAGGGAGTCAGCCCCAGCATTTT
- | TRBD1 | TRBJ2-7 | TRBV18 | CASSLTGTGLDEQYF | TGTGCCAGCTCACTCACCGGGACAGGGCTCGACGAGCAGTACTTC
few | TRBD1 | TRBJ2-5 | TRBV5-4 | CASSQRTGEVETQYF | TGTGCCAGCAGCCAGCGGACAGGGGAAGTGGAGACCCAGTACTTC
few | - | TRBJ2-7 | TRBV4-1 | CASSQGFLVTGQYF | TGCGCCAGCAGCCAAGGTTTTCTAGTCACAGGACAGTACTTC
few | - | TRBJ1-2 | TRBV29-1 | CSVGRGGYGYTF | TGCAGCGTTGGTAGGGGGGGCTATGGCTACACCTTC
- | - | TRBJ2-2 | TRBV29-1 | CSVNTPRFGGELFF | TGCAGTGTTAACACCCCCCGATTTGGCGGGGAGCTGTTTTTT
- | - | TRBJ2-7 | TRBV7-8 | CASSQDFESYEQYF | TGTGCCAGCAGCCAGGATTTCGAATCCTACGAGCAGTACTTC
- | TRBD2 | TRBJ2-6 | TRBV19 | CASSRGGRAPGANVLTF | TGTGCCAGTAGTAGGGGCGGGAGGGCCCCTGGGGCCAACGTCCTGACTTTC
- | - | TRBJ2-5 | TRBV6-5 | CASSSGPVFQYF | TGTGCCAGCAGTTCGGGCCCCGTTTTCCAGTACTTC
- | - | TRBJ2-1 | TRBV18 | CASSRSQAADNEQFF | TGTGCCAGCTCACGGTCCCAAGCAGCCGACAATGAGCAGTTCTTC
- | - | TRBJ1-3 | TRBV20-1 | CSAIGRSISGNTIYF | TGCAGTGCTATAGGCAGGAGCATCTCTGGAAACACCATATATTTT
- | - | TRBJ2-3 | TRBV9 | CASSSAGLAMKDTQYF | TGTGCCAGCAGCTCAGCAGGGCTAGCCATGAAGGATACGCAGTATTTT
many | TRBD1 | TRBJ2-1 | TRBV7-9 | CASSGTGGSYNEQFF | TGTGCCAGCAGCGGGACAGGGGGATCCTACAATGAGCAGTTCTTC
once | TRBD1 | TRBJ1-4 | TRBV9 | CASSTRQGEEKLFF | TGTGCCAGCAGCACCCGACAGGGGGAGGAAAAACTGTTTTTT
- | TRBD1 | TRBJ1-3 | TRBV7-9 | CATRTGSGNTIYF | TGTGCCACTCGGACAGGGTCTGGAAACACCATATATTTT
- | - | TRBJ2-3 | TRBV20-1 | CSAGKAGGSRSQYF | TGCAGTGCTGGCAAAGCAGGAGGGTCACGGTCGCAGTATTTT
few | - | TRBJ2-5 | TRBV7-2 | CASSLGGKGTGETQYF | TGTGCCAGCAGCTTAGGTGGTAAAGGGACTGGCGAGACCCAGTACTTC
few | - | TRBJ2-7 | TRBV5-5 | CASSLEGRGSYEQYF | TGTGCCAGCAGCTTGGAGGGCAGGGGATCCTACGAGCAGTACTTC
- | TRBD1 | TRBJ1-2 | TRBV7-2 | CASSSRDREFYGYTF | TGTGCCAGCAGCTCCCGGGACAGAGAGTTCTATGGCTACACCTTC
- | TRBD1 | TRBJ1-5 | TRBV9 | CASSYRGHDQPQHF | TGTGCCAGCAGCTACAGGGGGCACGATCAGCCCCAGCATTTT
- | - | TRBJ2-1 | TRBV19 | CASRIGGSSYNEQFF | TGTGCCAGTAGGATCGGTGGGTCCTCCTACAATGAGCAGTTCTTC
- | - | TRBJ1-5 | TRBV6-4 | CASSEEKDQPQHF | TGTGCCAGCAGTGAGGAAAAGGATCAGCCCCAGCATTTT
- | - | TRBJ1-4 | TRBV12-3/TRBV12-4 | CASSSREKLFF | TGTGCCAGCAGTAGCAGAGAAAAACTGTTTTTT
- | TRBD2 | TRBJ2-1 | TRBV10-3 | CAIRPGTSGRDEQFF | TGTGCCATCAGGCCCGGGACTAGCGGGAGAGATGAGCAGTTCTTC
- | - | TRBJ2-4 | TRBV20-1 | CSARVAPRDIQYF | TGCAGTGCTAGAGTAGCGCCCAGAGACATTCAGTACTTC
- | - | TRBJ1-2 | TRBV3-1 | CASSQDAGRKNYGYTF | TGTGCCAGCAGCCAAGATGCCGGACGGAAAAACTATGGCTACACCTTC
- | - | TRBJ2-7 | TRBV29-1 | CSVENRDYEQYF | TGCAGCGTTGAGAACAGGGATTACGAGCAGTACTTC
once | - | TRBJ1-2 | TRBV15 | CATSRAARHEGYTF | TGTGCCACCAGCAGAGCAGCAAGGCATGAAGGCTACACCTTC
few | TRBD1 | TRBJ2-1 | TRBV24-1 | CATSEDRGRNNEQFF | TGTGCCACCAGTGAGGACAGGGGGCGGAACAATGAGCAGTTCTTC
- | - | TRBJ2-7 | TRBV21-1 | CASGLACHEQYF | TGTGCCAGCGGTCTAGCGTGCCACGAGCAGTACTTC
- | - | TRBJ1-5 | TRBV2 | CASTGLTWFYQPQHF | TGTGCCAGCACTGGGTTAACATGGTTCTATCAGCCCCAGCATTTT
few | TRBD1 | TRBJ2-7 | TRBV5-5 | CASSFKARDRGYEQYF | TGTGCCAGCAGCTTCAAGGCCCGGGACAGGGGCTACGAGCAGTACTTC
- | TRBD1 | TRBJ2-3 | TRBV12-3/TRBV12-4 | CASSFRQGAVDTQYF | TGTGCCAGCAGTTTCCGACAGGGGGCCGTAGATACGCAGTATTTT
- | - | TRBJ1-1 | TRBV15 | CATTYREGNTEAFF | TGTGCCACTACTTATAGGGAGGGGAACACTGAAGCTTTCTTT
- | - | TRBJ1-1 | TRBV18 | CASSPISNREPNTEAFF | TGTGCCAGCTCCCCAATATCCAACAGGGAACCGAACACTGAAGCTTTCTTT
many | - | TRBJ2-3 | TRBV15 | CATSRDGHRASPTDTQYF | TGTGCCACCAGCAGAGATGGGCATCGAGCCTCCCCCACAGATACGCAGTATTTT
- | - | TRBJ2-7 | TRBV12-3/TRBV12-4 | CASSWSTGSSYEQYF | TGTGCCAGCAGTTGGTCCACAGGGAGCTCCTACGAGCAGTACTTC
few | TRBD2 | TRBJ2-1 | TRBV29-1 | CSVVPGLASDNEQFF | TGCAGCGTTGTGCCGGGACTAGCCTCCGACAATGAGCAGTTCTTC
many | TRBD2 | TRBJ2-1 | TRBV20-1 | CSARDSRTSNEQFF | TGCAGTGCTAGAGATTCCCGGACTAGCAATGAGCAGTTCTTC
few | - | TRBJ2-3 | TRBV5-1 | CASSLEQLTDTQYF | TGCGCCAGCAGCTTGGAACAACTCACAGATACGCAGTATTTT
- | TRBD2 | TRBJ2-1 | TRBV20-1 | CSASTSGSSPREQFF | TGCAGTGCTAGTACTAGCGGGAGTTCTCCCCGTGAGCAGTTCTTC
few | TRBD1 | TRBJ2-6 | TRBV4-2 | CASSQEGPGTGGTGANVLTF | TGTGCCAGCAGCCAAGAGGGCCCCGGGACAGGGGGGACTGGGGCCAACGTCCTGACTTTC
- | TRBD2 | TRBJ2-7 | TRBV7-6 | CASSYNSGAYEQYF | TGTGCCAGCAGCTATAATAGCGGGGCCTACGAGCAGTACTTC
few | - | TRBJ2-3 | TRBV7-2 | CASSLALAASTDTQYF | TGTGCCAGCAGCTTAGCGTTAGCGGCTAGCACAGATACGCAGTATTTT
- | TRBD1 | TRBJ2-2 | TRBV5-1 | CASSRDRESGELFF | TGCGCCAGCAGCAGGGACAGGGAATCCGGGGAGCTGTTTTTT
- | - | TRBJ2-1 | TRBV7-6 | CASSLKEGYNEQFF | TGTGCCAGCAGCTTAAAAGAGGGGTACAATGAGCAGTTCTTC
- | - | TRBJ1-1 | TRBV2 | CASSDGSAMNTEAFF | TGTGCCAGCAGTGATGGGTCAGCTATGAACACTGAAGCTTTCTTT
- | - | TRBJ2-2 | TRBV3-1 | CASSRMDQENTGELFF | TGTGCCAGCAGCCGTATGGACCAGGAGAACACCGGGGAGCTGTTTTTT
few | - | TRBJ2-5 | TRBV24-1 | CATSDSWIETQYF | TGTGCCACCAGTGATTCATGGATAGAGACCCAGTACTTC
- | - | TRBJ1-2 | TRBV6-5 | CASSYSSGVVYGYTF | TGTGCCAGCAGTTACTCGTCAGGGGTGGTCTATGGCTACACCTTC